The 6 T cell receptor beta chains reported below all come from one sample, sequenced in a study of OX40 agonist ivuxolimab in advanced cancers. The table came from immunoSEQ multiplex PCR; TCRdb's copy has only in-frame clones and leaves some out. The sample has 63,000 or so clones, more than 70% seen once. The sequencing used CD4+ or CD8+ T cells sorted from blood, collected in a trial of the OX40 agonist ivuxolimab. Source of these receptors: an adult with an advanced solid tumor such as melanoma, head and neck, liver or kidney cancer.

The rearrangement joins TRBV7-2 to TRBJ1-5; 10 bases agree with TRBD1. V was pared by 5 bases and J by 0 bases, with 1 base of the junction left unmatched. Germline CDR1 reads SGHTA; CDR2 reads FQGNSA. This CDR3 has 15 residues. As DNA, the CDR3 is TGTGCCAGCAGCGGGACAGGGGTTAGCAATCAGCCCCAGCATTTT. Protein product: CASSGTGVSNQPQHF.

CDR3 DNA sequence: TGTGCCAGCAGCTTAGACGTCAGGTGGGAGACCCAGTACTTC. This sequence encodes CASSLDVRWETQYF. This rearrangement joins TRBV7-9 to TRBJ2-5; D call uncertain. CDR3 length equals 14 residues. CDR1 is SEHNR and CDR2 is FQNEAQ in the germline V gene (reference sequence). V was clipped by 1 base and J by 5 bases, with 11 bases between them.

In DNA form, the CDR3 reads TGCGCCAGCAGCGAACAGGGTGCGGGAAACAATGAGCAGTTCTTC. This sequence encodes CASSEQGAGNNEQFF. The chain has TRBV5-1 and TRBJ2-1; D possibly matches TRBD1 or TRBD2 (6 bases each). The CDR3 is 15 amino acids. V lost 4 bases, J lost 5 bases, and 16 bases lay in between. Looked up from germline, CDR1 is SGHRS and CDR2 is YFSETQ.

The chain uses TRBV4-2 and TRBJ2-1, with a weak D call TRBD2 (6 bases). This CDR3 spans 17 amino acids. Germline CDR1 reads LGHNA; CDR2 reads YNFKEQ. V shed 6 bases and J shed 0 bases, with 18 bases lying between them. CDR3 in amino acids: CASSRMGGMSSYNEQFF. Written as DNA, the CDR3 is TGTGCCAGCAGTCGCATGGGGGGAATGAGCTCCTACAATGAGCAGTTCTTC.

This clone was detected a few times. J is TRBJ1-1 and V is TRBV5-1, with D uncertain. The length of the CDR3 is 14 residues. The V end lost 0 bases, the J end lost 0 bases, and 6 bases lay between the germline ends. Germline CDR1 and CDR2: SGHRS and YFSETQ. CDR3 in amino acids: CASSLAAVNTEAFF. The CDR3 bases are TGCGCCAGCAGCTTGGCGGCGGTGAACACTGAAGCTTTCTTT. Full variable domain (rest looked up from reference TRBV5-1 and TRBJ1-1): KAGVTQTPRYLIKTRGQQVTLSCSPISGHRSVSWYQQTPGQGLQFLFEYFSETQRNKGNFPGRFSGRQFSNSRSEMNVSTLELGDSALYLCASSLAAVNTEAFFGQGTRLTVV.

This rearrangement joins TRBV2 to TRBJ2-1, with D possibly matching TRBD1 (7 bases). This CDR3 comprises 17 residues. V was pared by 1 base and J by 8 bases, with 21 bases between. CDR1 is SNHLY, CDR2 FYNNEI, per germline. The CDR3 spells CASSEGYGRGVLDEQFF. CDR3 sequence (DNA): TGTGCCAGCAGTGAAGGATACGGCAGGGGGGTATTAGATGAGCAGTTCTTC.